This T cell receptor (beta chain) is from a study of identical twins. This clonotype turned up a few times. Germline lookup yields CDR1 DFQATT and CDR2 SNEGSKA (reference sequence). Deletions cut 5 bases from V and 7 bases from J, with 11 bases between. This CDR3 has 11 residues. TCRdb processed the 5' RACE reads anew with MiXCR; each CDR3 protein has one entry. The table records just over 500,000 distinct CDR3 sequences, roughly a fifth of them present only once. Another study also made use of these data, one on T cells expressing NK-cell markers.

Sequenced material: CD4+ T cells sorted from blood. The genes are TRBV20-1 and TRBJ1-2; the D gene is possibly TRBD1 (5 bases). The clonotype was recovered from a woman under 30 in good health. This chain's CDR3 is CSASGFAGYTF. The DNA of the CDR3 is TGCAGTGCTTCAGGGTTTGCTGGCTACACCTTC.